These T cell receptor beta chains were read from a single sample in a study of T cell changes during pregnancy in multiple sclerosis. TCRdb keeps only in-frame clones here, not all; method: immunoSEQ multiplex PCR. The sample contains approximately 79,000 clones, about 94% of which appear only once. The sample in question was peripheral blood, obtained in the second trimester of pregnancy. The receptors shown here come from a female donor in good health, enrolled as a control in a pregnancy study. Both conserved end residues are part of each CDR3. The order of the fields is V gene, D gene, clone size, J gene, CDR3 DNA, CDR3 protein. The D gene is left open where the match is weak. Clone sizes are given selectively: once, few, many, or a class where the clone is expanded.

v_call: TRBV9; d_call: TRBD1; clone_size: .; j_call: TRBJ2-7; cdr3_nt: TGTGCCAGCAGCCTGGTACCGACAGGGACCTACGAGCAGTACTTC; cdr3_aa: CASSLVPTGTYEQYF
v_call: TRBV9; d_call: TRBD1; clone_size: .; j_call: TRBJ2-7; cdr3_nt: TGTGCCAGCAGCGTGGGGACAGGGGGCCCCATCTCCTACGAGCAGTACTTC; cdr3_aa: CASSVGTGGPISYEQYF
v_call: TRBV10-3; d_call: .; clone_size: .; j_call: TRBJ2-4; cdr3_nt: TGTGCCATCAGTGAGTCTGCCCGAGGGCAGCCAAACATTCAGTACTTC; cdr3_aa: CAISESARGQPNIQYF
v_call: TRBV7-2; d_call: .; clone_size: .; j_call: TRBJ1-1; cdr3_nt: TGTGCCAGCAGCTTAGGTGTACAGGCTAAGTGGAACACTGAAGCTTTCTTT; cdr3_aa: CASSLGVQAKWNTEAFF
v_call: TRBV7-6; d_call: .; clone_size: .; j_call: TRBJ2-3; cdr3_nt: TGTGCCAGCAGCCCTACCTCCGGGGCAGATACGCAGTATTTT; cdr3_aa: CASSPTSGADTQYF
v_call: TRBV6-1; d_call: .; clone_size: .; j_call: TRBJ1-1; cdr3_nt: TGTGCCAGCACTGGGGCGGGGAGAGTTGGAGGAGAAGCTTTCTTT; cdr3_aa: CASTGAGRVGGEAFF
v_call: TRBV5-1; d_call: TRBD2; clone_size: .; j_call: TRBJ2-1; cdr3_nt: TGCGCCAGCAGCCCGACCGGGACTAGCGGCTACAATGAGCAGTTCTTC; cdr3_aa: CASSPTGTSGYNEQFF
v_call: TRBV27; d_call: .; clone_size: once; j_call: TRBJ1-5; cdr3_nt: TGTGCCAGCAGTTTACAGGGGAAGAAACAGCCCCAGCATTTT; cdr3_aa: CASSLQGKKQPQHF
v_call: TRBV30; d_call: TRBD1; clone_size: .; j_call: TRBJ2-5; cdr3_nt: TGTGCCTGGAGTGGGGACAGAGAAGAGACCCAGTACTTC; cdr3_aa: CAWSGDREETQYF
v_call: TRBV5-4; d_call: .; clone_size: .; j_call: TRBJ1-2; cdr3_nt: TGTGCCAGCGGAAATACAGGGCTCCGTGGCTACACCTTC; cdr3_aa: CASGNTGLRGYTF
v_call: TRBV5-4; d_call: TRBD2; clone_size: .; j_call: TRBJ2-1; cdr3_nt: TGTGCCAGCAGCCCGGGACTAGCAATGGGCAATGAGCAGTTCTTC; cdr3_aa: CASSPGLAMGNEQFF
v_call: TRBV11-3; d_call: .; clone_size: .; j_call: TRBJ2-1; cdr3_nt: TGTGCCAGCAGCCCCCGGACAGTATCCTACAATGAGCAGTTCTTC; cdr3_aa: CASSPRTVSYNEQFF
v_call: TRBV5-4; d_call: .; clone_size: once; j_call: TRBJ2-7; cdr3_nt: TGTGCCAGCAGCGAACCCGGGAGCTCCTACGAGCAGTACTTC; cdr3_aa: CASSEPGSSYEQYF
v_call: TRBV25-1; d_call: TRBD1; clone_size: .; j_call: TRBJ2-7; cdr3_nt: TGTGCCACGGTTGGGACAGGGCCCTACGAGCAGTACTTC; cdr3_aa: CATVGTGPYEQYF
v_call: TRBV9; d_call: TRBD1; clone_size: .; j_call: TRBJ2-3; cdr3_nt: TGTGCCAGCAGCGTAAGCGCCTCGGGACAGATAACAGATACGCAGTATTTT; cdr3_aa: CASSVSASGQITDTQYF
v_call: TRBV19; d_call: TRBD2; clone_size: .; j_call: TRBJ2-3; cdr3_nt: TGTGCCAGTACAGGACTAGCACCAGATACGCAGTATTTT; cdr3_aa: CASTGLAPDTQYF
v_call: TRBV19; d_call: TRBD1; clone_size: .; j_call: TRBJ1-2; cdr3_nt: TGTGCCAGTAGCCCGGGACAGGCCTATGGCTACACCTTC; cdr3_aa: CASSPGQAYGYTF
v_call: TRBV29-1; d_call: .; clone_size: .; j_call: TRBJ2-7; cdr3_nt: TGCAGCGTTGACGCGGGTAGCTCCTACGAGCAGTACTTC; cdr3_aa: CSVDAGSSYEQYF
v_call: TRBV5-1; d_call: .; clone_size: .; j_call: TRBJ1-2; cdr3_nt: TGCGCCAGCAGCTTGGGGGACAACGATGGCTACACCTTC; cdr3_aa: CASSLGDNDGYTF
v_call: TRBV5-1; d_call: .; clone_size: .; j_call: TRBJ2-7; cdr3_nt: TGCGCCAGCAGCTTGGCTCCAGGGTCCTACGAGCAGTACTTC; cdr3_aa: CASSLAPGSYEQYF
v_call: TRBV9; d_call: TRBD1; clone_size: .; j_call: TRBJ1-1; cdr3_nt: TGTGCCAGCAGCGTAGGGGCCGGGACAGGGGATACTGAAGCTTTCTTT; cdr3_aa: CASSVGAGTGDTEAFF
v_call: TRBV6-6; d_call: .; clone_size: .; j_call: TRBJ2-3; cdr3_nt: TGTGCCAGCAGCAGGGTCACAGATACGCAGTATTTT; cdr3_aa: CASSRVTDTQYF
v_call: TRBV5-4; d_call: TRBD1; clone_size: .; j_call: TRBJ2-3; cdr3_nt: TGTGCCAGCAGCCTCAAGCTCGGGACAGGGGTTCCCTCGAGCACAGATACGCAGTATTTT; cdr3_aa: CASSLKLGTGVPSSTDTQYF
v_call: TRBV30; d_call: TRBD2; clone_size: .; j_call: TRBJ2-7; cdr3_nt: TGTGCCTGGAGTCCCACTAGCGGGGGGGCCTCAGGGGAGCAGTACTTC; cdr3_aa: CAWSPTSGGASGEQYF
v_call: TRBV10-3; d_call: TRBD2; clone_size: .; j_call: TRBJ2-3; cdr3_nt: TGTGCCATCTCGAGCGGGGGGTCCCCTAGCACAGATACGCAGTATTTT; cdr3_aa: CAISSGGSPSTDTQYF
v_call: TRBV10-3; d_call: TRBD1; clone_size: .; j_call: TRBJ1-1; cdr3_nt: TGTGCCATCAGTGAGGGGGACAGGGGGCGAGGTTCCACTGAAGCTTTCTTT; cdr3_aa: CAISEGDRGRGSTEAFF
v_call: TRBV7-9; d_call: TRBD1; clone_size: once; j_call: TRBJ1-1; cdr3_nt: TGTGCCAGCAGCTTACAGGGGGATGACACTGAAGCTTTCTTT; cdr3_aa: CASSLQGDDTEAFF
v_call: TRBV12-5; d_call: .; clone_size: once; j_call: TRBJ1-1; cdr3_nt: TGTGCTAGTGGTTTGCAGACAGGCCTGAACACTGAAGCTTTCTTT; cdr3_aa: CASGLQTGLNTEAFF
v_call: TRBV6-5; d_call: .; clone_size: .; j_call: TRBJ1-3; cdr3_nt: TGTGCCAGCAGTACCGGGACAACGAGAAACACCATATATTTT; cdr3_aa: CASSTGTTRNTIYF
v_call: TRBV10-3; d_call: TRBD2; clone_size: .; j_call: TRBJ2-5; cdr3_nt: TGTGCCATCAGTGCGTCTAGCGGGGGAGAGACCCAGTACTTC; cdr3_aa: CAISASSGGETQYF
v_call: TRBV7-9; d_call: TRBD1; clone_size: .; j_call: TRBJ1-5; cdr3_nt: TGTGCCAGCAGCTTAGGAACACAGGGGGCGATTAGCAATCAGCCCCAGCATTTT; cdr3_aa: CASSLGTQGAISNQPQHF
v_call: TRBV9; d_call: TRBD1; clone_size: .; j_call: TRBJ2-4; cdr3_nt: TGTGCCAGCAGCGCGGCCGGGACAGGGGGAAACATTCAGTACTTC; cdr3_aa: CASSAAGTGGNIQYF
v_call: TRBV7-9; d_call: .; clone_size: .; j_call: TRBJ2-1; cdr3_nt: TGTGCCAGCAGTGTGGACACTTACAATGAGCAGTTCTTC; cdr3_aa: CASSVDTYNEQFF
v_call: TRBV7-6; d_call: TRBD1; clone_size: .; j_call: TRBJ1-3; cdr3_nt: TGTGCCAGCAGCTTCCCCGGGACAGGGGGCTTGGCTGGAAACACCATATATTTT; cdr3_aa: CASSFPGTGGLAGNTIYF
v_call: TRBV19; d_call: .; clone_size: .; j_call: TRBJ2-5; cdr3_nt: TGTGCCAGTAGTGCCTACAGGAGACAAGAGACCCAGTACTTC; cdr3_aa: CASSAYRRQETQYF
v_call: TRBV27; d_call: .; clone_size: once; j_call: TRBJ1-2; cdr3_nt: TGTGCCAGCGGGAGAGTGCCAGGGGATTGGGTTTCCTATGGCTACACCTTC; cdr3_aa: CASGRVPGDWVSYGYTF
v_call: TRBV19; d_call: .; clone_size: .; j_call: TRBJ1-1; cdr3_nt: TGTGCCAGTAGTATACCGGGACACCGAAACACTGAAGCTTTCTTT; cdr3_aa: CASSIPGHRNTEAFF
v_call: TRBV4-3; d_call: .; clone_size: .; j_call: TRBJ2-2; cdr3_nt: TGCGCCAGCAGCCTAGGGACTGGCGTAGGGGGGGAGCTGTTTTTT; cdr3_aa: CASSLGTGVGGELFF
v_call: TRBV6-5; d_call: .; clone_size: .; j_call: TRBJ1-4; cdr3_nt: TGTGCCAGCAGTTACGTTCCTACGATTAATGAAAAACTGTTTTTT; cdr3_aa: CASSYVPTINEKLFF
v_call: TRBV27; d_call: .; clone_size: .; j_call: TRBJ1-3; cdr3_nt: TGTGCCAGCAGTCCAGGGGTTACAGGAAACACCATATATTTT; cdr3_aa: CASSPGVTGNTIYF
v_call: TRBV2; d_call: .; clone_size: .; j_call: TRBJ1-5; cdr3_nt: TGTGCCAGCAGCAGGAACAATCAGCCCCAGCATTTT; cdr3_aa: CASSRNNQPQHF
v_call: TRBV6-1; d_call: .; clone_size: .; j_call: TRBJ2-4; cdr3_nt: TGTGCCAGCAACCGAGGACAGAAAAACATTCAGTACTTC; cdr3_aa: CASNRGQKNIQYF
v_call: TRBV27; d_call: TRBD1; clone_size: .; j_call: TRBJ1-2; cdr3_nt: TGTGCCAGCAGAGGGACAGTCAATAACTATGGCTACACCTTC; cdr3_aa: CASRGTVNNYGYTF
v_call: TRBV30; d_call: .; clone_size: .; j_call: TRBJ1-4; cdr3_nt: TGTGCCTGGAGTGTGGGGGGGGATAGGGAAAAACTGTTTTTT; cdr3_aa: CAWSVGGDREKLFF
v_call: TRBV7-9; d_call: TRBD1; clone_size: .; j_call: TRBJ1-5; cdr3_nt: TGTGCCAGCAGCTCTCACACGGACAGGGCCGGAGGTCAGCCCCAGCATTTT; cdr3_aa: CASSSHTDRAGGQPQHF
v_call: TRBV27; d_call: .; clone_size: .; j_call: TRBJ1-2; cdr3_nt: TGTGCCAGCAGTTTATACCCAACAGGGTTTGATGGCTACACCTTC; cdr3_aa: CASSLYPTGFDGYTF
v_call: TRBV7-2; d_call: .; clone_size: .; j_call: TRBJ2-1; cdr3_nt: TGTGCCAGCAGCCCCCCGGGGGATGAGCAGTTCTTC; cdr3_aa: CASSPPGDEQFF
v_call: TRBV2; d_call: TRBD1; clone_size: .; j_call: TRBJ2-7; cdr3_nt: TGTGCCAGTTCGACAGGGCCAGAGCAGTACTTC; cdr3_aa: CASSTGPEQYF
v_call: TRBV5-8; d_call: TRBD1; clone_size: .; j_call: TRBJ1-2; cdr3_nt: TGTGCCAGCAGCTTGAAACAGGGGCGCGGCTACACCTTC; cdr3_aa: CASSLKQGRGYTF
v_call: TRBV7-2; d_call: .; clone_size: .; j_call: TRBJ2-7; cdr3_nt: TGTGCCAGCAGCTTAAACGGGGGTCCCTACGAGCAGTACTTC; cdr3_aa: CASSLNGGPYEQYF
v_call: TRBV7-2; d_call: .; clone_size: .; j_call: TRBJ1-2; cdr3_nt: TGTGCCAGCAGCTCCATCAACGACAGAACCCCACGTGGCTACACCTTC; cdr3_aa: CASSSINDRTPRGYTF
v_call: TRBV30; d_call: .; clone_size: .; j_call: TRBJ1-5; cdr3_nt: TGTGCCTGGAATAGACAGGTTTCAGGTCAGCCCCAGCATTTT; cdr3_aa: CAWNRQVSGQPQHF
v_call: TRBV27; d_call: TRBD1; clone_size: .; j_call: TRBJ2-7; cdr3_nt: TGTGCCAGCAGAAATCCGGGACAGGGAACCTACGAGCAGTACTTC; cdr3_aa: CASRNPGQGTYEQYF
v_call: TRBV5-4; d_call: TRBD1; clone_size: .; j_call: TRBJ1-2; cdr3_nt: TGTGCCAGCAGCGCGAAGCAGGGGGTAGACTATGGCTACACCTTC; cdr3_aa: CASSAKQGVDYGYTF
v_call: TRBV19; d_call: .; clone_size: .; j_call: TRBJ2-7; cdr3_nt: TGTGCCAGTAACCCCGGGAGTTCCTACGAGCAGTACTTC; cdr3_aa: CASNPGSSYEQYF